This paragraph covers one T cell receptor beta chain sequence. Its antigen remains unknown. Germline V gene sequence: CDR1 LNHDA, CDR2 SQIVND (reference sequence). The CDR3 is made up of 14 amino acids. Trimming left V 7 bases short and J 2 bases short, with 14 bases between. This sample was taken from a study of shared clonotypes between healthy human individuals. In the study overall: Participating donors consisted of a couple of women and a few men aged 18 to 49. Each donor had three CD4 naive, three CD4 memory, two CD8 naive and one CD8 memory plate. Study-wide results and caveats: Across a handful of donors, naive CD4 shared about 5%, naive CD8 over 3%, memory CD4 roughly 2.4%, memory CD8 0.4%.

Generated by immunoSEQ multiplex PCR, the TCRdb table keeps only in-frame clones and is missing some. This sample has roughly 2,000,000 clones, with around 93% found just once. Naive CD8 cells lacked CD45RO and underwent positive selection for CCR7, leaving out terminally differentiated effector memory CD45RA+ cells. The chain joins TRBV19 to TRBJ1-2; possibly TRBD1 for D (5 bases). Material for sequencing was naive CD8+ T cells from PBMCs. The clonotype originates from a man younger than 30 in good health. Some clones in this sample may be carry-over from other donors' samples. In nucleotides, the CDR3 is TGTGCCAGTACCTACCAGGGTTGGAACTATGGCTACACCTTC. Its translation: CASTYQGWNYGYTF.